A selection of T cell receptor beta chains follows, all from one sample in a study of T cell changes during pregnancy in multiple sclerosis. Method: immunoSEQ multiplex PCR; TCRdb's copy keeps in-frame clones and lacks some. The sample contains 85,000 to 95,000 clones, about nine tenths of which appear only once. Sequences were derived from peripheral blood, sampled after pregnancy. These receptors were taken from a female donor in good health, enrolled as a control in a pregnancy study. CDR3s include the opening cysteine and the closing phenylalanine or tryptophan.

TRBV5-1 | CASSPSGQGNYGYTF
TRBV5-1 | CASGSDRGTEAFF
TRBV6-6 | CASSPGTGVINYGYTF
TRBV7-8 | CASSSQGVPRDEQYF
TRBV9 | CASSVVPRSGNEQFF
TRBV9 | CASSARGQGNSPLHF
TRBV19 | CASRSSSGNTGELFF
TRBV20-1 | CSGRDQETQYF
TRBV5-1 | CASSPGDGYTF
TRBV7-2 | CASSLASGTGGNEQFF
TRBV2 | CASSADSYEQYF
TRBV4-3 | CASSQVRAGAGELFF
TRBV4-3 | CASSQEPNRVYDGYTF
TRBV18 | CASSPGGQETQYF
TRBV6-5 | CASSYSPDSNYGYTF
TRBV5-3 | CARSLEASGQETQYF
TRBV6-5 | CASSYSRTGGGDTQYF
TRBV10-3 | CAISDSPGGAYEQYF
TRBV21-1 | CASEEGTGRHRSHNSPLHF
TRBV5-6 | CASTPSGSSYEQYF
TRBV5-8 | CASSFLRGGRTQYF
TRBV9 | CASSVSSRGGGELFF
TRBV28 | CASSLFQGMFF
TRBV30 | CAWSFLSGANVLTF
TRBV7-8 | CASSLEGRVNTEAFF
TRBV6-4 | CASSEGVGLDYTF
TRBV5-8 | CASSLGRPTEAFF
TRBV6-4 | CASSAGPGELFF
TRBV20-1 | CSASVGETQYF
TRBV4-1 | CASSQEQGAVPEQYF
TRBV28 | CASLGDSSYEQYF
TRBV6-1 | CASSEAGDYGYTF
TRBV11-2 | CASSSRLAGGDTQYF
TRBV14 | CASSSPLPSSYNEQFF
TRBV7-9 | CASSPSTGGASESGYTF
TRBV7-2 | CASSPNQVTGGYTF
TRBV6-6 | CASSYLGTGAGNTIYF
TRBV11-1 | CASSPAGQANTEAFF
TRBV7-8 | CASSPTAGTGWFF
TRBV7-2 | CASSSQRGRFGELFF
TRBV7-3 | CASSPSADSYEQYF
TRBV7-2 | CASSSDRGGNTIYF
TRBV9 | CASSVGGENSPLHF
TRBV14 | CASSRSGGATKNIQYF
TRBV7-3 | CASSLPVTSGNTGELFF
TRBV7-2 | CASSLGGTGDNEQFF
TRBV5-1 | CASSLADRNTGELFF
TRBV11-1 | CASSPLGGSSSYNEQFF
TRBV5-4 | CASSSDLAGGRNEQFF
TRBV19 | CASSIKSGGGYGYTF